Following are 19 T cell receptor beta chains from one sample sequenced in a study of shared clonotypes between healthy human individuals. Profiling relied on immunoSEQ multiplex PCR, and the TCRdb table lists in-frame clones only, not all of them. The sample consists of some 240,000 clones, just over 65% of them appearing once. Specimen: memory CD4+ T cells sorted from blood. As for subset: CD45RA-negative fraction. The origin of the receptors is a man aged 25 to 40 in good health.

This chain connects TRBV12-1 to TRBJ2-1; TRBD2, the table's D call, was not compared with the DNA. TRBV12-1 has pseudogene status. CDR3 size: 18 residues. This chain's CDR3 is CASSFALHPTYSYNEQFF. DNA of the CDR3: TGTGCCAGCAGCTTTGCCCTCCATCCTACCTACTCCTACAATGAGCAGTTCTTC.

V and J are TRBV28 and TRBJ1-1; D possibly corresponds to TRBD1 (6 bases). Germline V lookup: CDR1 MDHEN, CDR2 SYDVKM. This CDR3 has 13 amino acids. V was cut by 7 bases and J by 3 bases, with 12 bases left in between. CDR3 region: CASNRGGYTEAFF. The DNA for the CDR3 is TGTGCCAGCAACCGAGGGGGATACACTGAAGCTTTCTTT.

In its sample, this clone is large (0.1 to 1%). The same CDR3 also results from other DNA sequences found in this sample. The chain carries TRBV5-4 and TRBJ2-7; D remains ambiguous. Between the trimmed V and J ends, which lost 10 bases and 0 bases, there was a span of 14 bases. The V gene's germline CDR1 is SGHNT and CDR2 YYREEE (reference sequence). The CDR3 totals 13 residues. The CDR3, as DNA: TGTGCCGTGCAGAGAGAGGACTCCTACGAGCAGTACTTC. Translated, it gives CAVQREDSYEQYF.

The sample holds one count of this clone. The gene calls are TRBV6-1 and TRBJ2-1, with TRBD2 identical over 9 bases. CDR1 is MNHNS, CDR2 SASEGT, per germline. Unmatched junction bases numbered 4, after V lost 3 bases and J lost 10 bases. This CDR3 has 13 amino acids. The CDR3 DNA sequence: TGTGCCAGCAGTGATTGGCGGGGGGGAGAGCAGTTCTTC. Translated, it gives CASSDWRGGEQFF.

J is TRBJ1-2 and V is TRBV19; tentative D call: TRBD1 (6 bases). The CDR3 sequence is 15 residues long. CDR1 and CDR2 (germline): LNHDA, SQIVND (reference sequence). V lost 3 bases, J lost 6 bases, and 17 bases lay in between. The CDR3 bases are TGTGCCAGTAGTATCGGGGGGGGCATATCCCATGGCTACACCTTC. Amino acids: CASSIGGGISHGYTF. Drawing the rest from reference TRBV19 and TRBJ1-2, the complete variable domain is DGGITQSPKYLFRKEGQNVTLSCEQNLNHDAMYWYRQDPGQGLRLIYYSQIVNDFQKGDIAEGYSVSREKKESFPLTVTSAQKNPTAFYLCASSIGGGISHGYTFGSGTRLTVV.

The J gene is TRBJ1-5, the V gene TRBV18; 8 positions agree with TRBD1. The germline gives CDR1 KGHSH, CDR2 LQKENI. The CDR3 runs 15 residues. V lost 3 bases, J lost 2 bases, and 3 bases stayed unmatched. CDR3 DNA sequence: TGTGCCAGCTCACCGACAGGGGATGGCAATCAGCCCCAGCATTTT. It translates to CASSPTGDGNQPQHF.

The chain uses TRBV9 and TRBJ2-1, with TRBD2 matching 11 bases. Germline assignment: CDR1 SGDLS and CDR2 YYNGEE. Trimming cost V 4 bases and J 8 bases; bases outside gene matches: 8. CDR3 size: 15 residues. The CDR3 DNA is TGTGCCAGCAGCCTCGGGACTAGCGGAATCTATGAGCAGTTCTTC. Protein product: CASSLGTSGIYEQFF.

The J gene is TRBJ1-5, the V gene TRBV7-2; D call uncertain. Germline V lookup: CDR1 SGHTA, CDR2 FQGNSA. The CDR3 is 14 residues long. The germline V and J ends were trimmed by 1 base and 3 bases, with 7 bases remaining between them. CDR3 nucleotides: TGTGCCAGCAGCTTAGGCCCCTCCAATCAGCCCCAGCATTTT. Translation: CASSLGPSNQPQHF.

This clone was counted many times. The CDR3 protein is CASSSLSRVETQYF. In nucleotides, the CDR3 is TGTGCCAGCAGTTCCCTTAGCAGGGTAGAGACCCAGTACTTC. The V gene is TRBV28, the J gene TRBJ2-5, with D perhaps matching TRBD1 (5 bases). V was cut by 4 bases and J by 4 bases, with 13 bases left in between. Germline-derived CDR1 and CDR2 are MDHEN and SYDVKM. CDR3 length equals 14 residues.

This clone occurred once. CDR3 residues: CASLRDSNQPQHF. The CDR3 nucleotides read TGTGCCAGCCTCCGAGATAGCAATCAGCCCCAGCATTTT. This chain uses TRBV19 with TRBJ1-5; the D is unclear. The length of the CDR3 is 13 residues. The V and J ends lost 9 bases and 0 bases respectively, with 9 bases between them. Germline-derived CDR1 and CDR2 are LNHDA and SQIVND (reference sequence).

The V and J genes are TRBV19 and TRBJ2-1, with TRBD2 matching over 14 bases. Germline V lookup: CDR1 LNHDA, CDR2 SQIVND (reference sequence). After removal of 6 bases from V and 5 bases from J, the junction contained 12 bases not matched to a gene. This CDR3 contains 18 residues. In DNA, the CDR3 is TGTGCCAGTAGCACTTTCCGGGGACTAGCGGGAGAGAACAATGAGCAGTTCTTC. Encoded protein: CASSTFRGLAGENNEQFF. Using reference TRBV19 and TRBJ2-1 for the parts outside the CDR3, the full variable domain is DGGITQSPKYLFRKEGQNVTLSCEQNLNHDAMYWYRQDPGQGLRLIYYSQIVNDFQKGDIAEGYSVSREKKESFPLTVTSAQKNPTAFYLCASSTFRGLAGENNEQFFGPGTRLTVL.

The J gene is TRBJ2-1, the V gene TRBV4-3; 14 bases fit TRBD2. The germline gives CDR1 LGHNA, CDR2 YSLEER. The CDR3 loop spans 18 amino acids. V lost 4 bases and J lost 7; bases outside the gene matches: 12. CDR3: CASSRYFGTSGRGNEQFF. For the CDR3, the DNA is TGCGCCAGCAGCCGATACTTTGGGACTAGCGGGAGAGGAAATGAGCAGTTCTTC.

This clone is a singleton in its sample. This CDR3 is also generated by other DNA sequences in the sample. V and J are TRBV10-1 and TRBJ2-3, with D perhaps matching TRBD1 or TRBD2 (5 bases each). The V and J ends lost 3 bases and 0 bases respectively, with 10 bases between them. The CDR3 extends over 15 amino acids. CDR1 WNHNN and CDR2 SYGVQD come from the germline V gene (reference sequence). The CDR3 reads CASSDAGGSTDTQYF. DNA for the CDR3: TGCGCCAGCAGTGACGCTGGGGGAAGCACAGATACGCAGTATTTT.

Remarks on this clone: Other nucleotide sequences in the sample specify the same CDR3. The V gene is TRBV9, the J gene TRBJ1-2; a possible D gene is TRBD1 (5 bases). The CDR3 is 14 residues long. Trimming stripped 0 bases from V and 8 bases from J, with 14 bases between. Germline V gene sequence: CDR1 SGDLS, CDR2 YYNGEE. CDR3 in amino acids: CASSVVGTGYGYTF. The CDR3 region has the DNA TGTGCCAGCAGCGTAGTCGGGACCGGTTACGGCTACACCTTC.

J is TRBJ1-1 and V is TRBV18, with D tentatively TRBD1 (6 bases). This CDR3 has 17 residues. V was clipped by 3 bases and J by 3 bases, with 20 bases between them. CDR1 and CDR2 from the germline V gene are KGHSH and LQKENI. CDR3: CASSPILLGGRDTEAFF. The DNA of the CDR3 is TGTGCCAGCTCACCGATCCTGCTTGGGGGGCGGGACACTGAAGCTTTCTTT.

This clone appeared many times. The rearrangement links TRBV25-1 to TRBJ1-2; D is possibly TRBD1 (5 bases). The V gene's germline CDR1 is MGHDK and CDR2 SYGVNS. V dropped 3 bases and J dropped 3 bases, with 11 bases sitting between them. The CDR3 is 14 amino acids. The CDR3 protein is CASSDVGGDYGYTF. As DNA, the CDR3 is TGTGCCAGCAGTGACGTAGGAGGGGACTATGGCTACACCTTC.

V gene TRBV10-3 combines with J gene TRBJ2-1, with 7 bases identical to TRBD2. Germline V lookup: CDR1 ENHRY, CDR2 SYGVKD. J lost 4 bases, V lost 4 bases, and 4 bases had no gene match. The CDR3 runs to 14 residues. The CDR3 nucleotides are TGTGCCATCAGTGGGGGGGGGAATTACAATGAGCAGTTCTTC. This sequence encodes CAISGGGNYNEQFF.

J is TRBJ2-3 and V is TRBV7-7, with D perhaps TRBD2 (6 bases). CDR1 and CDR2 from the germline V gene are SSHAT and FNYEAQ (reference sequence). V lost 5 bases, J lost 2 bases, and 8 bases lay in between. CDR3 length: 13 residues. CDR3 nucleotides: TGTGCCAGCAGCCGGGACTTCACAGATACGCAGTATTTT. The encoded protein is CASSRDFTDTQYF.

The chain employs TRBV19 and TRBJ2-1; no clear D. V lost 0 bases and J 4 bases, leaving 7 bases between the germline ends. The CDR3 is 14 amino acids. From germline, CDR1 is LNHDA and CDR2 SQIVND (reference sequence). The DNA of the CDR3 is TGTGCCAGTAGTATAGACAGCCTTTACAATGAGCAGTTCTTC. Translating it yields CASSIDSLYNEQFF.